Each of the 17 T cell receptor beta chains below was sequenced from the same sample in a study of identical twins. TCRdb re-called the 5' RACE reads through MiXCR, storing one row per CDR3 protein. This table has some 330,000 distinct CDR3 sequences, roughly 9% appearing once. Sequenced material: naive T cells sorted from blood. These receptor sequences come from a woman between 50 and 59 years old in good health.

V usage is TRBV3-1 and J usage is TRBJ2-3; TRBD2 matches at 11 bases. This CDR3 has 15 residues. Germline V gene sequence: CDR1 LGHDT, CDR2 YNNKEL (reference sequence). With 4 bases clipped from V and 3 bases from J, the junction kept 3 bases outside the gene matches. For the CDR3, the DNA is TGTGCCAGCAGCCGGACTAGCGGGTCGACAGATACGCAGTATTTT. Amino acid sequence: CASSRTSGSTDTQYF.

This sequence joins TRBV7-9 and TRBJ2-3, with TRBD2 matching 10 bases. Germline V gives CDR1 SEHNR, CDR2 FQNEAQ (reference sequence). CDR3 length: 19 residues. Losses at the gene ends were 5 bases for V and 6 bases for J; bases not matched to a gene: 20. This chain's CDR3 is CASSQGASGSSGFGDTQYF. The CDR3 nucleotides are TGTGCCAGCAGCCAGGGGGCTAGCGGGAGCAGCGGGTTCGGCGATACGCAGTATTTT.

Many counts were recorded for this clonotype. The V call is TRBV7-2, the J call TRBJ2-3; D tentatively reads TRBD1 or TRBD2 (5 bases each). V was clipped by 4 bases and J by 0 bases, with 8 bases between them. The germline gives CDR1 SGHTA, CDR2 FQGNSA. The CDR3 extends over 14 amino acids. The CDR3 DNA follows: TGTGCCAGCAGCTCCCGGGACAGCACAGATACGCAGTATTTT. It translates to CASSSRDSTDTQYF.

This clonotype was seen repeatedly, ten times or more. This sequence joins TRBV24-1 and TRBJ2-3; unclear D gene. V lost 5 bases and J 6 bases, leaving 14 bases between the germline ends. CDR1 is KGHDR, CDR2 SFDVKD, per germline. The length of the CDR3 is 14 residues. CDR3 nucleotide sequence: TGTGCCACCAGTGCCCCCCGAGACACGGATACGCAGTATTTT. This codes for CATSAPRDTDTQYF.

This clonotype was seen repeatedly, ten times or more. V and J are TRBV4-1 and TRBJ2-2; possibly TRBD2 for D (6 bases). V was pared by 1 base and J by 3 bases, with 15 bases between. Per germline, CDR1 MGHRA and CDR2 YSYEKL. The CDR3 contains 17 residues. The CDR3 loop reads CASSQGSLARYTGELFF. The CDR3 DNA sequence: TGCGCCAGCAGCCAAGGATCTCTAGCGCGATACACCGGGGAGCTGTTTTTT.

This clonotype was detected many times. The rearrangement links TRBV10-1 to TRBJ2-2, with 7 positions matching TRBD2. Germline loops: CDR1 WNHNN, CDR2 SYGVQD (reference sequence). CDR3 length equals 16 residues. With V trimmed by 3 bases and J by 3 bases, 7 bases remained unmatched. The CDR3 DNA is TGCGCCAGCAGTGAAAGCGGCGGGAGCGACACCGGGGAGCTGTTTTTT. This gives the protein CASSESGGSDTGELFF.

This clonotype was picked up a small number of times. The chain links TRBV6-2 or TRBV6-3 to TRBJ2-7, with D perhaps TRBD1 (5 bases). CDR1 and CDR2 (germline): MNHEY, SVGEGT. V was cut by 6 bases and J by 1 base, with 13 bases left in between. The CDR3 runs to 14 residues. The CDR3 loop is CASRGTGLSYEQYF. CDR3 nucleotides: TGTGCCAGCAGGGGAACAGGTCTTTCCTACGAGCAGTACTTC.

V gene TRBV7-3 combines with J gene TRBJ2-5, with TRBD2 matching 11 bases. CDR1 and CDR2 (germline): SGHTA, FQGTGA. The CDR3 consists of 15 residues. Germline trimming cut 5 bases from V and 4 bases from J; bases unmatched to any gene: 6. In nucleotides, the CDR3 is TGTGCCAGCAGCGACGTAGCGGGAGGGCGAGAGACCCAGTACTTC. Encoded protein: CASSDVAGGRETQYF.

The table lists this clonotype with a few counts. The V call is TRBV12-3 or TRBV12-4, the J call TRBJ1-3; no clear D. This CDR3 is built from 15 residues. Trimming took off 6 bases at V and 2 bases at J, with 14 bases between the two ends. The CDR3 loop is CASRHYEGAGNTIYF. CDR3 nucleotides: TGTGCCAGCAGGCACTATGAAGGAGCTGGAAACACCATATATTTT.

The CDR3 loop reads CASSPLWNQPQHF. The CDR3 DNA reads TGCGCCAGCAGCCCGCTCTGGAATCAGCCCCAGCATTTT. The chain employs TRBV5-1 and TRBJ1-5, with D uncertain. The germline V gene encodes CDR1 SGHRS and CDR2 YFSETQ. This CDR3 is built from 13 residues. The V gene lost 4 bases and the J gene lost 4 bases, with 9 bases spanning the gap.

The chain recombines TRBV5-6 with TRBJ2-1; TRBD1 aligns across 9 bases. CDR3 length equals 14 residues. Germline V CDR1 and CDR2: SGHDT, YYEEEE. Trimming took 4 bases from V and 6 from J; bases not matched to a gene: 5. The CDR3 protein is CASSRQGGVNEQFF. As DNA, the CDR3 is TGTGCCAGCAGCCGACAGGGGGGTGTCAATGAGCAGTTCTTC.

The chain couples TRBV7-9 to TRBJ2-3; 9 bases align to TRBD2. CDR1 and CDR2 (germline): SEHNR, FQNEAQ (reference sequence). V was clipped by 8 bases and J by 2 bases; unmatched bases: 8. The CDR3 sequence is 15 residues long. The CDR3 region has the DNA TGTGCCAGCGACGACCGACTAGCGGACACAGATACGCAGTATTTT. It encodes CASDDRLADTDTQYF.

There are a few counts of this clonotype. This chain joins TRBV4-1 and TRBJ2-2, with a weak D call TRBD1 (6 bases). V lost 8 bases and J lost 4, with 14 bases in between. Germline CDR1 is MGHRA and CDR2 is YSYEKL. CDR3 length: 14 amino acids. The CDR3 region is CASHHLGGTGELFF. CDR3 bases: TGCGCCAGCCACCACCTAGGGGGCACCGGGGAGCTGTTTTTT.

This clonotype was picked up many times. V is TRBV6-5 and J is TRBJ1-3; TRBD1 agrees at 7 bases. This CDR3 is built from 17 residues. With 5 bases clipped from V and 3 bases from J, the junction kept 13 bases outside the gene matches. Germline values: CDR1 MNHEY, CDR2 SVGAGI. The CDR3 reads CASSNGQVAVFGNTIYF. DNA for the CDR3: TGTGCCAGCAGTAACGGACAGGTTGCTGTTTTTGGAAACACCATATATTTT.

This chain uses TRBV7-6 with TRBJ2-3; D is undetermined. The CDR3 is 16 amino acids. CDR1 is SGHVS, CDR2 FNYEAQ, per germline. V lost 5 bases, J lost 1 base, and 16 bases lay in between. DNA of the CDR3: TGTGCCAGCAGCCCCTCAGGAATCCTAGGCACAGATACGCAGTATTTT. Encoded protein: CASSPSGILGTDTQYF.

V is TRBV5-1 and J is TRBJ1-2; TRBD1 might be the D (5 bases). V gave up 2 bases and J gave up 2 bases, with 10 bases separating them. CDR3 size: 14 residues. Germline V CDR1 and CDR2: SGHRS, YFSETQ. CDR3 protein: CASSLYQGNYGYTF. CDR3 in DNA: TGCGCCAGCAGCTTATATCAGGGCAACTATGGCTACACCTTC.

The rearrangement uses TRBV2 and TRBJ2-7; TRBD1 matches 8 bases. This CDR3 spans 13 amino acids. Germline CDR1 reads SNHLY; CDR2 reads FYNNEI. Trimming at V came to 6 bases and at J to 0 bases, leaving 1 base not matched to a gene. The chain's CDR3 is CASRDRDSYEQYF. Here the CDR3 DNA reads TGTGCCAGCAGGGACAGGGACTCCTACGAGCAGTACTTC. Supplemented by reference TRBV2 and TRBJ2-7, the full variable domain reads EPEVTQTPSHQVTQMGQEVILRCVPISNHLYFYWYRQILGQKVEFLVSFYNNEISEKSEIFDDQFSVERPDGSNFTLKIRSTKLEDSAMYFCASRDRDSYEQYFGPGTRLTVT.